These 19 T cell receptor beta chains were sequenced from one sample in a study of blood T cell repertoires in COVID-19. TCRdb's table, derived via immunoSEQ multiplex PCR, lists solely in-frame clones and lacks some. Of hundreds of thousands of clones in the sample, approximately 84% are singletons; the top ten hold approximately 1.9%. Sequencing used peripheral blood. The receptors here all came from a woman over 75 with acute or convalescent COVID-19.

The V gene is TRBV6-5, the J gene TRBJ1-1; TRBD1 might be the D (5 bases). V was clipped by 7 bases and J by 4 bases, with 13 bases between them. This CDR3 has 13 residues. Germline V lookup: CDR1 MNHEY, CDR2 SVGAGI. CDR3 amino acids: CASTPGRVTEAFF. CDR3 bases: TGTGCCAGCACTCCGGGCAGGGTCACTGAAGCTTTCTTT.

CDR3 residues: CASSKGQGRGNQPQHF. The CDR3 nucleotides are TGTGCCAGTAGTAAAGGACAGGGGCGGGGCAATCAGCCCCAGCATTTT. The rearrangement uses TRBV19 and TRBJ1-5; TRBD1 agrees at 9 bases. This CDR3 has 16 amino acids. The junction had 6 bases not matched to a gene; V was cut back by 4 bases and J by 2 bases. In germline, CDR1 is LNHDA, CDR2 SQIVND (reference sequence).

CDR3 protein: CSVEGGGTGNTDTQYF. CDR3 in DNA: TGCAGCGTTGAAGGGGGCGGGACAGGGAACACAGATACGCAGTATTTT. The V and J genes are TRBV29-1 and TRBJ2-3, with TRBD1 identical over 9 bases. Unmatched junction bases numbered 7, after V lost 1 base and J lost 2 bases. Germline CDR1 SQVTM, CDR2 ANQGSEA. This CDR3 region has 16 residues.

The chain uses TRBV6-5 and TRBJ2-5; 8 bases align to TRBD2. V was pared by 6 bases and J by 5 bases, with 11 bases of the junction left unmatched. CDR1 is MNHEY, CDR2 SVGAGI, per germline. The CDR3 length is 15 residues. DNA of the CDR3: TGTGCCAGCAGCAGTATGCTAGCGGGCGGGGAGACCCAGTACTTC. It translates to CASSSMLAGGETQYF.

The chain recombines TRBV5-1 with TRBJ2-7; D gene ambiguous. V lost 5 bases and J lost 2, with 11 bases in between. In germline, CDR1 is SGHRS, CDR2 YFSETQ. The CDR3 is made up of 13 amino acids. Written as DNA, the CDR3 is TGCGCCAGCAGTTCGAGTCAAGCCTACGAGCAGTACTTC. As protein: CASSSSQAYEQYF.

The chain uses TRBV27 and TRBJ2-2; 7 bases are shared with TRBD1. Losses at the gene ends were 6 bases for V and 7 bases for J; bases not matched to a gene: 11. Germline V gene lookup returns CDR1 MNHEY and CDR2 SMNVEV (reference sequence). CDR3 length equals 15 residues. The DNA of the CDR3 is TGTGCCAGCAGAGGGTCGAGGGGGCTGGGCGGGGAGCTGTTTTTT. It codes for CASRGSRGLGGELFF.

This chain joins TRBV4-3 and TRBJ2-7; D may be TRBD2 (6 bases). V lost 4 bases to trimming and J lost 6 bases, with 13 bases between them. Per the germline V gene, CDR1 is LGHNA and CDR2 is YSLEER. The CDR3 sequence is 13 residues long. The DNA of the CDR3 is TGCGCCAGCAGCCGGCAGTCGGGAGCCGAGCAGTACTTC. Residues: CASSRQSGAEQYF.

The V call is TRBV7-2, the J call TRBJ2-5; 10 bases are shared with TRBD1. CDR3 size: 15 residues. V trimming: 6 bases; J trimming: 5 bases; junction bases outside the gene matches: 9. Germline-derived CDR1 and CDR2 are SGHTA and FQGNSA. For the CDR3, the DNA is TGTGCCAGCAGTCCCGGGACAGGGGCAACGGAGACCCAGTACTTC. Amino acid sequence: CASSPGTGATETQYF.

This rearrangement joins TRBV5-5 to TRBJ2-4, with 9 bases identical to TRBD1. In germline, CDR1 is SGHKS, CDR2 YYEKEE (reference sequence). The CDR3 contains 16 residues. Trimming cost V 0 bases and J 0 bases; bases outside gene matches: 1. The chain's CDR3 is CASSLADRGAKNIQYF. The CDR3 coding sequence is TGTGCCAGCAGCTTGGCGGACAGGGGAGCCAAAAACATTCAGTACTTC.

The gene calls are TRBV9 and TRBJ2-2; 8 bases fit TRBD1. The CDR3 runs to 19 residues. Germline CDR1 is SGDLS and CDR2 is YYNGEE. The J segment lost 0 bases and the V segment lost 4 bases, leaving 14 bases of the junction unmatched. The CDR3 nucleotides read TGTGCCAGCAGCTCCCGACTCAGGGGGCAGTTTTCGAACACCGGGGAGCTGTTTTTT. Translation gives CASSSRLRGQFSNTGELFF. Full variable domain (missing parts from reference TRBV9 and TRBJ2-2): DSGVTQTPKHLITATGQRVTLRCSPRSGDLSVYWYQQSLDQGLQFLIQYYNGEERAKGNILERFSAQQFPDLHSELNLSSLELGDSALYFCASSSRLRGQFSNTGELFFGEGSRLTVL.

CDR3 sequence: CASTPTINYGYTF. The CDR3 nucleotides are TGTGCCAGCACTCCCACAATAAACTATGGCTACACCTTC. V usage is TRBV28 and J usage is TRBJ1-2; D not certain. This CDR3 comprises 13 residues. Trimming removed 7 bases at V and 2 bases at J, with 11 bases between. Germline V gives CDR1 MDHEN, CDR2 SYDVKM.

The chain is built from TRBV6-5 and TRBJ1-3; D is possibly TRBD1 (6 bases). Germline-derived CDR1 and CDR2 are MNHEY and SVGAGI. This CDR3 comprises 14 residues. Trimming pared 6 bases from V and 0 bases from J, leaving 9 bases between. CDR3 sequence (DNA): TGTGCCAGCAGGGACAGTTCCTCTGGAAACACCATATATTTT. Translating gives CASRDSSSGNTIYF.

This clone has only a few counts. The germline gene is not matched at one end of the junction; a read error may be the cause. Different DNA sequences within this sample yield the same CDR3. The rearrangement uses TRBV9 and TRBJ2-1; 7 nucleotides agree with TRBD2. Germline assignment: CDR1 SGDLS and CDR2 YYNGEE. The length of the CDR3 is 17 residues. This CDR3 reads CARSVGGWSGYYNEQFF. For the CDR3, the DNA is TGCGCCCGCAGCGTGGGGGGGTGGAGCGGCTATTACAATGAGCAGTTCTTC.

This clone was counted a single time. This chain joins TRBV7-9 and TRBJ2-3, with 9 bases matching TRBD2. Germline V gives CDR1 SEHNR, CDR2 FQNEAQ (reference sequence). This CDR3 contains 16 residues. The V segment lost 3 bases and the J segment 3 bases; nucleotides outside the gene matches: 7. The CDR3 bases are TGTGCCAGCAGCTTCCTTGGCGGGGGGGTGACAGATACGCAGTATTTT. Residues: CASSFLGGGVTDTQYF.

The chain employs TRBV5-6 and TRBJ2-2; 8 nucleotides match TRBD1. V was pared by 2 bases and J by 7 bases, with 10 bases of the junction left unmatched. CDR3 length equals 16 residues. The germline V gene has CDR1 SGHDT and CDR2 YYEEEE. The CDR3 coding sequence is TGTGCCAGCAGCTTTTTCGACAGGGGAGGAATCGGGGAGCTGTTTTTT. Its translation is CASSFFDRGGIGELFF.

V gene TRBV5-4 combines with J gene TRBJ2-2, with a weak D call TRBD2 (7 bases). The CDR3 extends over 15 amino acids. The ends were cut back, 7 bases at V and 4 bases at J, with 17 bases in the middle. Germline-derived CDR1 and CDR2 are SGHNT and YYREEE (reference sequence). The CDR3 sequence is CASRERGGATGELFF. As DNA, the CDR3 is TGTGCCAGCCGCGAACGAGGGGGGGCCACCGGGGAGCTGTTTTTT.

In its sample, this clone was seen a few times. This rearrangement joins TRBV7-6 to TRBJ2-2, with 10 bases that match TRBD2. V was pared by 0 bases and J by 7 bases, with 5 bases of the junction left unmatched. CDR1 and CDR2 from the germline V gene are SGHVS and FNYEAQ. The CDR3 has 16 residues. CDR3 region: CASSLASSGSIGELFF. The CDR3 DNA reads TGTGCCAGCAGCTTAGCGTCTAGCGGGAGTATCGGGGAGCTGTTTTTT.

The V and J genes are TRBV19 and TRBJ1-2, with a possible D match to TRBD1 (6 bases). Between the trimmed V and J ends, which lost 2 bases and 4 bases, there was a span of 8 bases. The CDR3 totals 13 residues. The germline V gene encodes CDR1 LNHDA and CDR2 SQIVND (reference sequence). CDR3 region: CASSIRQAYGYTF. The CDR3 coding sequence is TGTGCCAGTAGTATACGACAGGCCTATGGCTACACCTTC.

This clone was found a few times. The chain is built from TRBV7-3 and TRBJ2-2; 8 bases are shared with TRBD2. The ends lost 2 bases at V and 4 bases at J; junction bases unmatched: 3. The germline CDR1 and CDR2 sequences are SGHTA and FQGTGA. The CDR3 is 15 amino acids. CDR3 sequence: CASSLRTSGTGELFF. The CDR3 coding sequence is TGTGCCAGCAGCTTACGAACTAGCGGCACCGGGGAGCTGTTTTTT. Using reference TRBV7-3 and TRBJ2-2 for the parts outside the CDR3, the full variable domain is GAGVSQTPSNKVTEKGKYVELRCDPISGHTALYWYRQSLGQGPEFLIYFQGTGAADDSGLPNDRFFAVRPEGSVSTLKIQRTERGDSAVYLCASSLRTSGTGELFFGEGSRLTVL.